One and the same sample provided the 6 T cell receptor beta chains below, sequenced in a study of blood T cell repertoires in COVID-19. The protocol was immunoSEQ multiplex PCR, while the TCRdb copy is restricted to in-frame clones and leaves out a portion. The sample consists of some 230,000 clones, 70% to 90% of them appearing once. The specimen sequenced was peripheral blood. The receptors shown here come from a middle-aged man with acute or convalescent COVID-19.

The chain recombines TRBV7-2 with TRBJ1-2; no definite D call. Looked up from germline, CDR1 is SGHTA and CDR2 is FQGNSA. The V gene lost 4 bases and the J gene lost 6 bases, with 15 bases spanning the gap. The CDR3 is 14 residues long. The CDR3 sequence: CASSSDSRSNGYTF. CDR3 DNA sequence: TGTGCCAGCAGCTCCGACTCACGGTCCAATGGCTACACCTTC.

The chain is built from TRBV11-2 and TRBJ2-3; D unresolved. CDR1 is SGHAT and CDR2 is FQNNGV in the germline V gene. The CDR3 has 15 amino acids. V lost 1 base and J lost 1, with 9 bases in between. The CDR3 spells CASSLVNAGTDTQYF. For the CDR3, the DNA is TGTGCCAGCAGCTTAGTAAACGCGGGCACAGATACGCAGTATTTT. Filled out from reference TRBV11-2 and TRBJ2-3, the complete variable domain reads EAGVAQSPRYKIIEKRQSVAFWCNPISGHATLYWYQQILGQGPKLLIQFQNNGVVDDSQLPKDRFSAERLKGVDSTLKIQPAKLEDSAVYLCASSLVNAGTDTQYFGPGTRLTVL.

The chain uses TRBV2 and TRBJ1-1; D is ambiguous. Trimming took off 4 bases at V and 1 base at J, with 7 bases between the two ends. The germline V gene has CDR1 SNHLY and CDR2 FYNNEI. The CDR3 sequence is 13 residues long. DNA of the CDR3: TGTGCCAGCAGTGCAGAGGGGAACACTGAAGCTTTCTTT. It codes for CASSAEGNTEAFF.

The gene calls are TRBV5-1 and TRBJ2-7; 9 positions agree with TRBD2. Germline V gene lookup returns CDR1 SGHRS and CDR2 YFSETQ. CDR3 length: 15 amino acids. The V gene end was trimmed by 0 bases and the J gene end by 4 bases; junction bases not matched to a gene: 5. This CDR3 reads CASSLASGDFYEQYF. CDR3 DNA: TGCGCCAGCAGCTTGGCTAGCGGGGACTTTTACGAGCAGTACTTC.

The chain is built from TRBV5-4 and TRBJ2-7; 8 bases fit TRBD1. The germline gives CDR1 SGHNT, CDR2 YYREEE (reference sequence). V was clipped by 4 bases and J by 4 bases; unmatched bases: 10. The CDR3 runs 15 residues. CDR3 nucleotides: TGTGCCAGCAGCGCCCAGTCCAGACAGGGGTACGAGCAGTACTTC. Translating gives CASSAQSRQGYEQYF.

The genes are TRBV4-3 and TRBJ1-2; D is possibly TRBD1 (6 bases). The CDR3 contains 17 residues. CDR1 is LGHNA and CDR2 is YSLEER in the germline V gene. V was cut by 3 bases and J by 4 bases, with 21 bases left in between. The CDR3: CASSQVRTEVTFYGYTF. The CDR3 nucleotides read TGCGCCAGCAGCCAGGTCCGGACAGAGGTAACTTTCTATGGCTACACCTTC.